This T cell receptor beta chain was obtained from a study of shared clonotypes between healthy human individuals. The assay was immunoSEQ multiplex PCR, and TCRdb's table has in-frame clones only and misses some. The sample includes roughly 1.5 million clones, 98% of them seen just once. This sequence was found in a man aged 30 to 45 in good health. Sequenced material: naive CD4+ T cells sorted from blood. Subset in this sample: CD45RA+ positively selected.

The CDR3 sequence is CASSLGVGGASDGYTF. The CDR3 DNA reads TGTGCCAGCAGCTTAGGGGTCGGAGGGGCGTCGGATGGCTACACCTTC. The chain carries TRBV11-2 and TRBJ1-2; weak D call: TRBD1 (5 bases). This CDR3 has 16 residues. In germline, CDR1 is SGHAT, CDR2 FQNNGV. Trimming took 1 base from V and 6 from J, leaving 18 bases between them.